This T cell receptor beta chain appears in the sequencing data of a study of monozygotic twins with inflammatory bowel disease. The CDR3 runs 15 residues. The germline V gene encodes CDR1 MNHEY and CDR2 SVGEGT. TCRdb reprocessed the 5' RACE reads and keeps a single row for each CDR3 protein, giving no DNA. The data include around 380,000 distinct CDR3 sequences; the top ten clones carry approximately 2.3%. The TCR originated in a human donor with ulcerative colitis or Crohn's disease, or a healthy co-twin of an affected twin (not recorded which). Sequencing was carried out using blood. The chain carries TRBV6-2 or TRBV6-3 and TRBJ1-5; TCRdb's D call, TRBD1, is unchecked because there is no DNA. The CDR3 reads CASSKGGGRFQPQHF.